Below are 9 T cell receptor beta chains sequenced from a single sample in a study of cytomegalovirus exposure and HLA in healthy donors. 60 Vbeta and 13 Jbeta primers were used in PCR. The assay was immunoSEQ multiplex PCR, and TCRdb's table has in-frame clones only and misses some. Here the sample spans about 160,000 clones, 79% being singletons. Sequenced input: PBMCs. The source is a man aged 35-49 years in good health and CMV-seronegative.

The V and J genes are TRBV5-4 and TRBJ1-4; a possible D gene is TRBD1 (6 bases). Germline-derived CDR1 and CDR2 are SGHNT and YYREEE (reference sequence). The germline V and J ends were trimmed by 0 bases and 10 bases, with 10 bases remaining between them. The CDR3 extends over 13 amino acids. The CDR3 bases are TGTGCCAGCAGCTTGGCCACAGGGAGAAAACTGTTTTTT. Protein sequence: CASSLATGRKLFF.

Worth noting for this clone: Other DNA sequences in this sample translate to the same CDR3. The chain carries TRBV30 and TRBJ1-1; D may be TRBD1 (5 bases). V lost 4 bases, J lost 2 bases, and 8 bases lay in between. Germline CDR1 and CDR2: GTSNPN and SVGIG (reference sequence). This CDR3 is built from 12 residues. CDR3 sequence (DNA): TGTGCCTGGACGGACACAAACACTGAAGCTTTCTTT. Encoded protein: CAWTDTNTEAFF.

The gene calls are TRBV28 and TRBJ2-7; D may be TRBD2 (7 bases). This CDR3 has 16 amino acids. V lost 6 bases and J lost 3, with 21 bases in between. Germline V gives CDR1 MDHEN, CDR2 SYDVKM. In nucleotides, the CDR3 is TGTGCCAGCAGGCCCGGGGGCAGCGGGGTACTCTACGAGCAGTACTTC. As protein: CASRPGGSGVLYEQYF.

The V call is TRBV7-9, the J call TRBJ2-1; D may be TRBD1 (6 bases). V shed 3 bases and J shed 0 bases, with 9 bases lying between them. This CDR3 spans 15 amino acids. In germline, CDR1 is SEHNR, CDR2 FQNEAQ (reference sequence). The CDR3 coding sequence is TGTGCCAGCAGCTTGGGCAGGGGCTCCTACAATGAGCAGTTCTTC. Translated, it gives CASSLGRGSYNEQFF. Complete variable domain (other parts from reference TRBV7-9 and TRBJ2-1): DTGVSQNPRHKITKRGQNVTFRCDPISEHNRLYWYRQTLGQGPEFLTYFQNEAQLEKSRLLSDRFSAERPKGSFSTLEIQRTEQGDSAMYLCASSLGRGSYNEQFFGPGTRLTVL.

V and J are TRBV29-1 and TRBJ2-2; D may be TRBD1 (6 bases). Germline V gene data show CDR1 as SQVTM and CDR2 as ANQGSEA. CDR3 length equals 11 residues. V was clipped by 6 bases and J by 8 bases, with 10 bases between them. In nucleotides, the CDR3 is TGCAGCGTCAATAGGGGGGGGGAGCTGTTTTTT. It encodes CSVNRGGELFF.

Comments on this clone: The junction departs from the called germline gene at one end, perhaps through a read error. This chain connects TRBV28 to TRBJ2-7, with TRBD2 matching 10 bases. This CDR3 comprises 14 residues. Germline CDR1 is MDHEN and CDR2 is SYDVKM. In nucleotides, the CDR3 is TGTGCCAGCCACCCCGGGCTAGCGGGAGCTTCTCGGCTCTTC. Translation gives CASHPGLAGASRLF.

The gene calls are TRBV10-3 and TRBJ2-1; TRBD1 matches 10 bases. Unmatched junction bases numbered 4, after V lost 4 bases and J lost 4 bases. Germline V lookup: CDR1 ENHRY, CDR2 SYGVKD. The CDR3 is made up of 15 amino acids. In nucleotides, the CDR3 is TGTGCCATCAGTGGAGGGACAGGGGAATACAATGAGCAGTTCTTC. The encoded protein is CAISGGTGEYNEQFF.

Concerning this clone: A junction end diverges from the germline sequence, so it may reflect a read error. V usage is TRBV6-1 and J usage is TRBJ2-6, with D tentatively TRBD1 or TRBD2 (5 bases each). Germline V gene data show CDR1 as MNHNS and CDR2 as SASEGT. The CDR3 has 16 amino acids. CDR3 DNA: TGTGCCAGCAGAGAACTAGGCGTAGCTGGGGCCAACGGCCTGACTTTC. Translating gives CASRELGVAGANGLTF.

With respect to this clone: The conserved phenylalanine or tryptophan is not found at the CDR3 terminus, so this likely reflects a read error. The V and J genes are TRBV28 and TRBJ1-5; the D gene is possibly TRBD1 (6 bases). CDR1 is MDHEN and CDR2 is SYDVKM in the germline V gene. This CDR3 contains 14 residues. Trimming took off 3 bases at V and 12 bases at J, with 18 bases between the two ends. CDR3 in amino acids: CASSLPGVTFLQHL. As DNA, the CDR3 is TGTGCCAGCAGTTTGCCAGGGGTTACCTTTCTCCAGCATCTT.